The source of this T cell receptor beta chain is a study of T cell changes during pregnancy in multiple sclerosis. The assay was immunoSEQ multiplex PCR, and TCRdb's table has in-frame clones only and misses some. The data contain 70,000 or so clones, 92% of them seen just once; the ten biggest clones take up just under 0.3%. Germline CDR1 is SGHTA and CDR2 is FQGTGA. The trim removed 0 bases at V and 6 bases at J, leaving 4 bases unmatched. The CDR3 has 16 amino acids. This clonotype originated in a female donor with multiple sclerosis, enrolled in a pregnancy study. Sequences were derived from CD4+ T cells from peripheral blood mononuclear cells, sampled after pregnancy. V is TRBV7-3 and J is TRBJ2-2, with 10 bases lining up with TRBD1. The CDR3 reads CASSLTPGTGAGELFF. The CDR3, as DNA: TGTGCCAGCAGCTTAACCCCCGGGACAGGGGCCGGGGAGCTGTTTTTT.